A single sample is the source of the 30 T cell receptor beta chains below, sequenced in a study of blood T cell repertoires in COVID-19. Measured with immunoSEQ multiplex PCR; TCRdb has only the in-frame clones, and not every one. This table has about 200,000 clones, 80% to 90% appearing once. Sequencing was done on a sample of peripheral blood. These receptors were taken from a human donor with active or convalescent COVID-19. The donor label of this sample is uncertain.

The sample holds many counts of this clone. The gene calls are TRBV28 and TRBJ1-1; TRBD1 agrees at 7 bases. CDR1 is MDHEN, CDR2 SYDVKM, per germline. CDR3 length equals 15 residues. V gave up 6 bases and J gave up 4 bases; unmatched junction bases: 11. In nucleotides, the CDR3 is TGTGCCAGCAGCTACAGGGGCGCCGGGGGCACTGAAGCTTTCTTT. This codes for CASSYRGAGGTEAFF. The variable domain in full, with the rest retrieved from reference TRBV28 and TRBJ1-1, is DVKVTQSSRYLVKRTGEKVFLECVQDMDHENMFWYRQDPGLGLRLIYFSYDVKMKEKGDIPEGYSVSREKKERFSLILESASTNQTSMYLCASSYRGAGGTEAFFGQGTRLTVV.

The chain joins TRBV18 to TRBJ1-3; a possible D gene is TRBD1 (6 bases). Trimming pared 6 bases from V and 0 bases from J, leaving 15 bases between. The germline V gene encodes CDR1 KGHSH and CDR2 LQKENI. The CDR3 is 16 amino acids. The CDR3 nucleotides are TGTGCCAGCTCCTCAGCAGGGGCTACCTCTGGAAACACCATATATTTT. It is translated as CASSSAGATSGNTIYF. Based on the CDR3 plus reference TRBV18 and TRBJ1-3, the full variable domain is NAGVMQNPRHLVRRRGQEARLRCSPMKGHSHVYWYRQLPEEGLKFMVYLQKENIIDESGMPKERFSAEFPKEGPSILRIQQVVRGDSAAYFCASSSAGATSGNTIYFGEGSWLTVV.

The chain couples TRBV24-1 to TRBJ2-1; D call uncertain. The CDR3 length is 11 residues. The V and J ends lost 5 bases and 9 bases respectively, with 7 bases between them. Germline CDR1 reads KGHDR; CDR2 reads SFDVKD. The CDR3 coding sequence is TGTGCCACCAGTGCCCGCAGTGAGCAGTTCTTC. It is translated as CATSARSEQFF.

This chain uses TRBV28 with TRBJ1-5; 9 positions match TRBD1. This CDR3 comprises 13 residues. The J segment lost 3 bases and the V segment lost 11 bases, leaving 5 bases of the junction unmatched. Germline CDR1 and CDR2: MDHEN and SYDVKM. CDR3 in amino acids: CAGGQGHNQPQHF. In DNA form, the CDR3 reads TGTGCCGGAGGACAGGGGCACAATCAGCCCCAGCATTTT.

V and J are TRBV9 and TRBJ2-7; TRBD2 matches 11 bases. With 5 bases clipped from V and 0 bases from J, the junction kept 13 bases outside the gene matches. CDR1 SGDLS and CDR2 YYNGEE come from the germline V gene. This CDR3 is 18 amino acids long. Written as DNA, the CDR3 is TGTGCCAGCAGTCACGGGACTAGCGGAAGGGGAAACTCCTACGAGCAGTACTTC. Its translation: CASSHGTSGRGNSYEQYF.

A single count supports this clone. The chain uses TRBV4-1 and TRBJ2-7; D is unclear. The CDR3 runs to 13 residues. V lost 1 base to trimming and J lost 3 bases, with 7 bases between them. Looked up from germline, CDR1 is MGHRA and CDR2 is YSYEKL. The CDR3 spells CASSQVQHYEQYF. The CDR3 nucleotides are TGCGCCAGCAGCCAAGTACAGCACTACGAGCAGTACTTC.

This clone came up once. The chain joins TRBV6-1 to TRBJ1-6; D call uncertain. Germline loops: CDR1 MNHNS, CDR2 SASEGT. The CDR3 loop spans 11 amino acids. V dropped 3 bases and J dropped 12 bases, with 6 bases sitting between them. CDR3 DNA sequence: TGTGCCAGCAGTGATGTAGAACCCCTCCACTTT. Translation gives CASSDVEPLHF.

CDR3 loop: CASSPRGSGGHNEQFF. CDR3 bases: TGTGCCAGTAGTCCCCGCGGGAGCGGGGGACACAATGAGCAGTTCTTC. The rearrangement links TRBV19 to TRBJ2-1, with 8 bases aligning to TRBD2. Looked up from germline, CDR1 is LNHDA and CDR2 is SQIVND (reference sequence). With V trimmed by 5 bases and J by 5 bases, 11 bases remained unmatched. The CDR3 has 16 residues.

V gene TRBV27 combines with J gene TRBJ2-7, with 12 bases lining up with TRBD2. The CDR3 is 14 amino acids. The junction had 6 bases not matched to a gene; V was cut back by 5 bases and J by 7 bases. Per the germline V gene, CDR1 is MNHEY and CDR2 is SMNVEV (reference sequence). CDR3 bases: TGTGCCAGCAGTCGACTAGCGGGAGTGAGGGAGCAGTACTTC. Its protein is CASSRLAGVREQYF.

The chain combines TRBV5-4 with TRBJ2-7; 9 nucleotides match TRBD2. The CDR3 loop spans 16 amino acids. J lost 0 bases, V lost 4 bases, and 8 bases had no gene match. Germline V gene sequence: CDR1 SGHNT, CDR2 YYREEE (reference sequence). CDR3 sequence: CASSAAGLASSYEQYF. DNA of the CDR3: TGTGCCAGCAGCGCCGCCGGACTAGCGAGCTCCTACGAGCAGTACTTC.

This chain connects TRBV7-2 to TRBJ2-5; TRBD2 agrees at 14 bases. The germline V gene has CDR1 SGHTA and CDR2 FQGNSA. This CDR3 comprises 19 residues. Unmatched junction bases numbered 17, after V lost 5 bases and J lost 6 bases. For the CDR3, the DNA is TGTGCCAGCAGCCCTCAGGGGACTAGCGGGAGTCGTGGTTGGAAGACCCAGTACTTC. Translating it yields CASSPQGTSGSRGWKTQYF.

The chain has TRBV10-3 and TRBJ1-1; TRBD1 agrees at 10 bases. The CDR3 covers 16 residues. The germline V gene has CDR1 ENHRY and CDR2 SYGVKD. Trimming removed 6 bases from V and 1 base from J; junction bases left unmatched: 8. The CDR3: CAISRTGGSTNTEAFF. The CDR3 coding sequence is TGTGCCATCAGCCGGACAGGGGGTTCAACGAACACTGAAGCTTTCTTT.

The chain joins TRBV5-1 to TRBJ2-7, with TRBD2 matching 7 bases. Trimming at V came to 5 bases and at J to 0 bases, leaving 11 bases not matched to a gene. The CDR3 loop spans 16 amino acids. Germline V gene lookup returns CDR1 SGHRS and CDR2 YFSETQ. CDR3 bases: TGCGCCAGCAGTCCCGGGGGAGGGTCCGGCTCCTACGAGCAGTACTTC. It codes for CASSPGGGSGSYEQYF. Complete variable domain (other parts from reference TRBV5-1 and TRBJ2-7): KAGVTQTPRYLIKTRGQQVTLSCSPISGHRSVSWYQQTPGQGLQFLFEYFSETQRNKGNFPGRFSGRQFSNSRSEMNVSTLELGDSALYLCASSPGGGSGSYEQYFGPGTRLTVT.

V is TRBV5-5 and J is TRBJ2-7; D is possibly TRBD2 (6 bases). CDR1 and CDR2 from the germline V gene are SGHKS and YYEKEE (reference sequence). The CDR3 runs to 15 residues. V was shortened by 0 bases and J by 0 bases, with 10 bases between the two germline ends. CDR3 nucleotide sequence: TGTGCCAGCAGCTTGGTTCGGGAGCTCTCCTACGAGCAGTACTTC. Its protein product is CASSLVRELSYEQYF.

V usage is TRBV6-5 and J usage is TRBJ2-5, with 9 positions matching TRBD1. The CDR3 loop spans 14 amino acids. After removal of 2 bases from V and 4 bases from J, the junction contained 2 bases not matched to a gene. From germline, CDR1 is MNHEY and CDR2 SVGAGI. The DNA for the CDR3 is TGTGCCAGCAGTTACGGGACAGGGCTAGAGACCCAGTACTTC. It encodes CASSYGTGLETQYF.

This chain joins TRBV14 and TRBJ2-7; 7 bases line up with TRBD2. The CDR3 totals 16 residues. Germline CDR1 reads SGHDN; CDR2 reads FVKESK. V lost 3 bases, J lost 7 bases, and 15 bases stayed unmatched. CDR3: CASSQGGGSLLLEQYF. CDR3 bases: TGTGCCAGCAGCCAGGGTGGCGGGAGTCTCCTCTTAGAGCAGTACTTC.

V is TRBV9 and J is TRBJ2-3; D gene ambiguous. V was clipped by 3 bases and J by 2 bases, with 4 bases between them. The CDR3 runs 12 residues. The germline V gene encodes CDR1 SGDLS and CDR2 YYNGEE. The CDR3 loop is CASSANTDTQYF. The CDR3 nucleotides are TGTGCCAGCAGCGCCAACACAGATACGCAGTATTTT.

V is TRBV27 and J is TRBJ1-3, with D possibly TRBD1 on 6 matching bases. CDR1 MNHEY and CDR2 SMNVEV come from the germline V gene (reference sequence). Trimming removed 6 bases from V and 2 bases from J, with 14 bases in between. This CDR3 has 15 residues. The CDR3 sequence: CASSQKTGPGNTIYF. DNA for the CDR3: TGTGCCAGCAGCCAAAAGACAGGACCTGGAAACACCATATATTTT.

The V call is TRBV7-2, the J call TRBJ1-6; D is perhaps TRBD1 (5 bases). CDR1 SGHTA and CDR2 FQGNSA come from the germline V gene. The CDR3 has 16 residues. V gave up 1 base and J gave up 9 bases, with 16 bases separating them. Here the CDR3 reads CASSLDLLGLGSPLHF. The DNA for the CDR3 is TGTGCCAGCAGCTTAGACTTGTTGGGGCTAGGTTCACCCCTCCACTTT.

This clone came up once. The rearrangement uses TRBV5-5 and TRBJ2-2; the match to TRBD2 covers 8 bases. V was pared by 3 bases and J by 6 bases, with 7 bases of the junction left unmatched. CDR1 is SGHKS and CDR2 is YYEKEE in the germline V gene (reference sequence). The CDR3 is 15 residues long. CDR3 protein: CASSSPGLVSGELFF. CDR3 bases: TGTGCCAGCAGCTCCCCGGGACTAGTCTCCGGGGAGCTGTTTTTT.

The chain combines TRBV5-6 with TRBJ1-2; D gene uncertain. The length of the CDR3 is 15 residues. Germline-derived CDR1 and CDR2 are SGHDT and YYEEEE. V lost 0 bases, J lost 2 bases, and 11 bases lay in between. The CDR3 protein is CASSLVGRLNYGYTF. As DNA, the CDR3 is TGTGCCAGCAGCTTGGTAGGCAGGTTGAACTATGGCTACACCTTC.

The chain carries TRBV7-6 and TRBJ2-7; D perhaps matches TRBD2 (5 bases). V gave up 5 bases and J gave up 4 bases, with 18 bases separating them. CDR3 size: 15 residues. Germline V CDR1 and CDR2: SGHVS, FNYEAQ. In DNA form, the CDR3 reads TGTGCCAGCAGCGCCCGCCAGGAGGTTCGGTACGAGCAGTACTTC. As protein: CASSARQEVRYEQYF. Together with reference TRBV7-6 and TRBJ2-7, the CDR3 gives the full variable domain: GAGVSQSPRYKVTKRGQDVALRCDPISGHVSLYWYRQALGQGPEFLTYFNYEAQQDKSGLPNDRFSAERPEGSISTLTIQRTEQRDSAMYRCASSARQEVRYEQYFGPGTRLTVT.

The CDR3 nucleotides are TGTGCCAGCAGCGAACATTGGCAGCGGGCAGACGGGGCCTATGGCTACACCTTC. Its translation: CASSEHWQRADGAYGYTF. The chain employs TRBV7-9 and TRBJ1-2; maybe TRBD1 (5 bases). This CDR3 has 18 amino acids. Trimming took off 5 bases at V and 4 bases at J, with 26 bases between the two ends. Germline lookup yields CDR1 SEHNR and CDR2 FQNEAQ (reference sequence).

This clone appeared a single time. Other DNA sequences of this sample code for an identical CDR3. V is TRBV6-5 and J is TRBJ1-3; unclear D gene. Per germline, CDR1 MNHEY and CDR2 SVGAGI. CDR3 length: 11 amino acids. The V end lost 8 bases, the J end lost 4 bases, and 6 bases lay between the germline ends. CDR3 residues: CASSQGNTIYF. The CDR3 DNA reads TGTGCCAGCTCCCAGGGAAACACCATATATTTT.

The chain is built from TRBV27 and TRBJ2-1; unclear D gene. Germline-derived CDR1 and CDR2 are MNHEY and SMNVEV (reference sequence). The V end was cut by 3 bases, the J end by 4 bases, with 4 bases between. The CDR3 covers 12 residues. The CDR3 region is CASSFLYNEQFF. The CDR3 DNA reads as TGTGCCAGCAGTTTCTTATACAATGAGCAGTTCTTC.

The rearrangement joins TRBV9 to TRBJ2-7, with TRBD1 identical over 8 bases. This CDR3 contains 16 residues. Looked up from germline, CDR1 is SGDLS and CDR2 is YYNGEE. The junction had 15 bases not matched to a gene; V was cut back by 4 bases and J by 6 bases. The CDR3 protein is CASSPRGATGVTEQYF. CDR3 coding DNA: TGTGCCAGCAGCCCTCGAGGGGCGACAGGGGTTACCGAGCAGTACTTC.

The chain combines TRBV3-1 (or the pseudogene TRBV3-2) with TRBJ2-5; 8 bases are a match to TRBD1. Germline CDR1 LGHDT, CDR2 YNNKEL (reference sequence). Trimming took 6 bases from V and 5 from J; bases not matched to a gene: 5. The CDR3 has 13 residues. The CDR3 DNA follows: TGTGCCAGCAGGACAGGGGTTCGGGAGACCCAGTACTTC. Residues: CASRTGVRETQYF.

The rearrangement uses TRBV11-2 and TRBJ2-7; 7 positions match TRBD1. V was pared by 6 bases and J by 4 bases, with 9 bases of the junction left unmatched. The CDR3 has 14 amino acids. Germline values: CDR1 SGHAT, CDR2 FQNNGV. CDR3 DNA: TGTGCCAGCAGATCGGCGAGGGGGCTTTACGAGCAGTACTTC. The encoded protein is CASRSARGLYEQYF.

The sample holds one count of this clone. This sequence joins TRBV5-3 and TRBJ2-1; D might be TRBD1 (6 bases). TRBV5-3 is classed as an ORF, of uncertain function. V lost 4 bases to trimming and J lost 5 bases, with 16 bases between them. CDR3 length equals 15 residues. In DNA, the CDR3 is TGTGCCAGAAGCGACGGACAGCGGCATAACAATGAGCAGTTCTTC. It specifies CARSDGQRHNNEQFF.

The rearrangement joins TRBV9 to TRBJ2-1; 9 bases match TRBD2. The CDR3 totals 15 residues. The germline gives CDR1 SGDLS, CDR2 YYNGEE. The V and J ends lost 5 bases and 10 bases, in that order; junction bases with no gene match: 13. CDR3 bases: TGTGCCAGCAGATCAGTAGCGGGAGCGGTCCACGAGCAGTTCTTC. This gives the protein CASRSVAGAVHEQFF.